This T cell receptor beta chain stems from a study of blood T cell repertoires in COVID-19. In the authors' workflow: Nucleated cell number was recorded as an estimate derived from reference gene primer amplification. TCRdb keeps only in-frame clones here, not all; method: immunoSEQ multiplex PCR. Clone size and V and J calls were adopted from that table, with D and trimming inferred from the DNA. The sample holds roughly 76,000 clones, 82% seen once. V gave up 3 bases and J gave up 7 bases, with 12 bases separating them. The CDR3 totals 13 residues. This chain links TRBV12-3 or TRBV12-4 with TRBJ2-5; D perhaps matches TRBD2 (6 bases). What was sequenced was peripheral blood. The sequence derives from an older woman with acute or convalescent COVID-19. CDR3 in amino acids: CASSFWRDGTQYF. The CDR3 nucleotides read TGTGCCAGCAGTTTCTGGAGGGATGGGACCCAGTACTTC.